This T cell receptor beta chain was profiled in a study of beta chain features in type 1 diabetes. Expressed TCRB transcripts were sequenced, since all the RNA that had been isolated was reverse transcribed. The repertoire was sequenced with immunoSEQ multiplex PCR; TCRdb's copy has only in-frame clones and lacks some. The sample contains almost 350,000 clones, 7% to 9% of which appear only once. General study points: There were fewer insertions and more deletions at the VDJ junctions of type 1 diabetes patients. Because the template was cDNA, high-expressing cells might be over-represented. Compared to healthy donors, patients appeared to have naive, central memory and Treg TCRB repertoires that were more alike.

To note about this clone: Antigen specificity is unknown.

The CDR3 covers 15 residues. Trimming took off 6 bases at V and 5 bases at J, with 19 bases between the two ends. Germline CDR1 reads MNHEY; CDR2 reads SVGAGI. Sequenced sample: central memory CD4+ T cells from blood. This receptor was identified in a woman aged 18-29 years in good health. The rearrangement uses TRBV6-5 and TRBJ2-5, with D tentatively TRBD1 (6 bases). The CDR3 DNA follows: TGTGCCAGCAGCCAAACTTCACAGGGCCGCGAGACCCAGTACTTC. Translation gives CASSQTSQGRETQYF.